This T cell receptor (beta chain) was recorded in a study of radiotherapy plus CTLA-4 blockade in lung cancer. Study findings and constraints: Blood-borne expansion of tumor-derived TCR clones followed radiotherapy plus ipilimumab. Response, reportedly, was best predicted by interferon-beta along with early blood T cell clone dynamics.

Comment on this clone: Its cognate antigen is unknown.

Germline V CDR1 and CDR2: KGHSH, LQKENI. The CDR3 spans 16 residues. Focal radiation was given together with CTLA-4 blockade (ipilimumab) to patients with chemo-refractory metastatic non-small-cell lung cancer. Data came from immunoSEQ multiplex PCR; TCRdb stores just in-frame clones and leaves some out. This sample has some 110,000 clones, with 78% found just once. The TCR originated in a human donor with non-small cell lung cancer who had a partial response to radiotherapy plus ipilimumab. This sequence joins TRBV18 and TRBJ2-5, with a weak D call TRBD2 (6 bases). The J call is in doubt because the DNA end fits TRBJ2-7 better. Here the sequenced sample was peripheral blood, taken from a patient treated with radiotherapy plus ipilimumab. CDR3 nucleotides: TGTGCCAGCTCACCCTCGATGCGGGAAATTCCCTACGAGCAGTACTTC. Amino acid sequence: CASSPSMREIPYEQYF.